This entry lists 6 T cell receptor beta chains sequenced from one sample in a study of blood T cell repertoires in COVID-19. Data came from immunoSEQ multiplex PCR; TCRdb stores just in-frame clones and leaves some out. The sample includes about 100,000 clones, around 79% of them seen just once. Source material: peripheral blood. The receptors shown here come from an elderly woman with active or convalescent COVID-19.

V is TRBV4-1 and J is TRBJ2-7; D is unclear. Germline CDR1 MGHRA, CDR2 YSYEKL. V gave up 1 base and J gave up 2 bases, with 12 bases separating them. The CDR3 contains 15 residues. This chain's CDR3 is CASSQVGAGTYEQYF. The CDR3 coding sequence is TGCGCCAGCAGCCAAGTAGGCGCAGGAACCTACGAGCAGTACTTC.

The genes are TRBV10-2 and TRBJ1-2, with D possibly TRBD1 on 6 matching bases. CDR3 length: 15 amino acids. From germline, CDR1 is WSHSY and CDR2 SAAADI. V was shortened by 0 bases and J by 5 bases, with 13 bases between the two germline ends. This CDR3 reads CASSESMGGQYGYTF. The CDR3 region has the DNA TGCGCCAGCAGTGAGTCGATGGGCGGACAGTATGGCTACACCTTC.

CDR3 bases: TGTGCCAGCAGTGCTGAACCGGGACAGAGCTCTGGAAACACCATATATTTT. Protein product: CASSAEPGQSSGNTIYF. The chain combines TRBV6-1 with TRBJ1-3; 7 bases are shared with TRBD1. Losses at the gene ends were 4 bases for V and 0 bases for J; bases not matched to a gene: 9. The CDR3 totals 17 residues. Per germline, CDR1 MNHNS and CDR2 SASEGT.

This clone was seen a handful of times. This rearrangement joins TRBV10-3 to TRBJ2-1, with D perhaps matching TRBD1 (5 bases). CDR3 length equals 14 residues. Trimming stripped 0 bases from V and 12 bases from J, with 15 bases between. Germline-derived CDR1 and CDR2 are ENHRY and SYGVKD. The CDR3 DNA sequence: TGTGCCATCAGTGAGTCGACACCAGGGTTCGGGCAGTTCTTC. Translating it yields CAISESTPGFGQFF.

This clone was observed a handful of times. V gene TRBV2 combines with J gene TRBJ2-7; TRBD1 is a possible D gene (5 bases). This CDR3 spans 15 amino acids. V dropped 6 bases and J dropped 6 bases, with 21 bases sitting between them. Germline V gene data show CDR1 as SNHLY and CDR2 as FYNNEI. CDR3 loop: CASSLDSPRGGEQYF. CDR3 bases: TGTGCCAGCAGCTTAGACTCCCCAAGGGGTGGCGAGCAGTACTTC.

The chain recombines TRBV19 with TRBJ2-3; possible D gene TRBD1, 6 bases. CDR3 length: 15 amino acids. The V gene lost 5 bases and the J gene lost 1 base, with 13 bases spanning the gap. Germline CDR1 is LNHDA and CDR2 is SQIVND (reference sequence). Here the CDR3 reads CASSPRRQGTDTQYF. CDR3 nucleotide sequence: TGTGCCAGTAGTCCGCGACGACAGGGCACAGATACGCAGTATTTT.